A selection of T cell receptor beta chains follows, all from one sample in a study of blood T cell repertoires in COVID-19. Libraries were prepared by immunoSEQ multiplex PCR; TCRdb keeps only in-frame clonotypes and omits some of them. The sample has around 300,000 clones, over 70% seen once. Sequencing was done on a sample of peripheral blood. The origin of the receptors is a man aged 25 to 45 with active or convalescent COVID-19. Both conserved end residues are part of each CDR3. Fields, in order: V gene, clone size, D gene, J gene, CDR3 DNA, CDR3 protein. D genes are given only for firm matches. Rows may omit the clone size; those that give it use once, few, many or a size class.

TRBV7-9	NA	NA	TRBJ2-7	TGTGCCAGCAGCTTAGTTTACGGCTACGAGCAGTACTTC	CASSLVYGYEQYF
TRBV2	once	TRBD2	TRBJ2-7	TGTGCCGGAGGACTAGCGGGAGGGCCCTACGAGCAGTACTTC	CAGGLAGGPYEQYF
TRBV9	NA	TRBD2	TRBJ2-3	TGTGCCAGCAGCGTAGAGGGACTAGCGGCCACCACAGATACGCAGTATTTT	CASSVEGLAATTDTQYF
TRBV4-3	NA	TRBD1	TRBJ1-2	TGCGCCAGCAGCCAAGTCACAGGGGGCCACTATGGCTACACCTTC	CASSQVTGGHYGYTF
TRBV5-1	NA	TRBD2	TRBJ2-7	TGCGCCAGCAGCTTCTACACCGGGACTAGCGGATACCCCTACGAGCAGTACTTC	CASSFYTGTSGYPYEQYF
TRBV5-1	NA	NA	TRBJ2-2	TGCGCCAGCAGCTCGGGAGTAGCGGCCACCGGGGAGCTGTTTTTT	CASSSGVAATGELFF
TRBV30	NA	TRBD1	TRBJ2-5	TGTGCCTGGAGCCCAGACAGGGGGCAGACCCAGTACTTC	CAWSPDRGQTQYF
TRBV14	NA	NA	TRBJ2-7	TGTGCCAGCAGCTCGGGGAACCTAAGGGACGAGCAGTACTTC	CASSSGNLRDEQYF
TRBV7-2	few	TRBD1	TRBJ1-4	TGTGCCACCAAGACCGGGACAGGGGGGGAAAAACTGTTTTTT	CATKTGTGGEKLFF
TRBV29-1	NA	TRBD2	TRBJ2-3	TGCAGCGTTCGGACTAGTGGGGCAGATACGCAGTATTTT	CSVRTSGADTQYF
TRBV4-2	NA	TRBD2	TRBJ2-2	TGTGCCAGCAGCCAAGCCGGGGGGGCCGCCGGGGAGCTGTTTTTT	CASSQAGGAAGELFF
TRBV4-3	NA	NA	TRBJ1-4	TGCGCCAGCAGCCAAGATACAGGGAAGAATGAAAAACTGTTTTTT	CASSQDTGKNEKLFF
TRBV11-2	NA	NA	TRBJ1-1	TGTGCCAGCAGCCATCCAGGCGGGTATGAAGCTTTCTTT	CASSHPGGYEAFF
TRBV10-3	NA	TRBD1	TRBJ1-4	TGTGCCATCAGTGAACAGGGGACGGAAAAACTGTTTTTT	CAISEQGTEKLFF
TRBV5-4	NA	NA	TRBJ1-1	TGTGCCAGCAGCTTAGGTGACAGTGAAGCTTTCTTT	CASSLGDSEAFF
TRBV29-1	NA	TRBD1	TRBJ1-2	TGCAGCGTTGGACAGGGGGTCTCCAAAGGGGATGGCTACACCTTC	CSVGQGVSKGDGYTF
TRBV10-1	NA	TRBD1	TRBJ1-2	TGCGCCAGCAGGCCGCATCCGGGACAGGGAATAGGCGGCTACACCTTC	CASRPHPGQGIGGYTF
TRBV7-8	NA	TRBD1	TRBJ1-1	TGTGCCAGCAGCCGGGACAGGGCTGAAGCTTTCTTT	CASSRDRAEAFF
TRBV7-2	NA	TRBD1	TRBJ1-4	TGTGCCAGCAGCTCCACCGGGACAGGGTTTGAAAAACTGTTTTTT	CASSSTGTGFEKLFF
TRBV6-1	once	TRBD1	TRBJ2-7	TGTGCCAGCAGTGAAAGAGGGACAGGGGGCTCCTACGAGCAGTACTTC	CASSERGTGGSYEQYF
TRBV7-9	NA	NA	TRBJ1-2	TGTGCCAGCAGCCCTGCGCGTGCGAATCTATTGAACTATGGCTACACCTTC	CASSPARANLLNYGYTF
TRBV27	once	NA	TRBJ1-5	TGTGCCAGCAGCCTTATACGGGAAGGGCCCCAGCATTTT	CASSLIREGPQHF
TRBV6-5	NA	TRBD1	TRBJ2-5	TGTGCCAGCAGACTCAGGGGGCGGGAGACCCAGTACTTC	CASRLRGRETQYF
TRBV19	NA	NA	TRBJ1-3	TGTGCCAGTAGTGTCGGGACAACGAGCTCTGGAAACACCATATATTTT	CASSVGTTSSGNTIYF
TRBV28	NA	TRBD1	TRBJ2-6	TGTGCCAGCGCCCTGGACAGGGCAAACTCTGGGGCCAACGTCCTGACTTTC	CASALDRANSGANVLTF
TRBV7-9	once	TRBD2	TRBJ2-1	TGTGCCAGCAGCTTAGGTGGGACTAGCGGGGGGAGCTACAATGAGCAGTTCTTC	CASSLGGTSGGSYNEQFF
TRBV4-1	NA	NA	TRBJ2-7	TGCGCCAGCAGCCAGCCTGGTGGCCCCGACGAGCAGTACTTC	CASSQPGGPDEQYF
TRBV27	few	NA	TRBJ1-6	TGTGCCAGTCAATCGGCGCGGACTCATAGTTCACCCCTCCACTTT	CASQSARTHSSPLHF
TRBV7-9	NA	NA	TRBJ1-1	TGTGCCAGCAGCTTGGGCACAGGGAAAAACACTGAAGCTTTCTTT	CASSLGTGKNTEAFF
TRBV19	NA	NA	TRBJ1-3	TGTGCCAGTAGTCCCCCGGGGTACGGAGGAAACACCATATATTTT	CASSPPGYGGNTIYF
TRBV19	NA	NA	TRBJ1-2	TGTGCCAGTAGTATGCGTTACGCTGGGGGCGATGGCTACACCTTC	CASSMRYAGGDGYTF
TRBV4-3	few	NA	TRBJ2-1	TGCGCCAGCAGCCAAGATTGGCGGGGGCCATACAATGAGCAGTTCTTC	CASSQDWRGPYNEQFF
TRBV11-2	NA	TRBD1	TRBJ1-3	TGTGCCAGCAGCCCCGGGACAGTGCCTAACACCATATATTTT	CASSPGTVPNTIYF
TRBV4-3	NA	NA	TRBJ2-5	TGCGCCAGCAGCCAAACTCGCGACAGCCTGAAGGGAGAGACCCAGTACTTC	CASSQTRDSLKGETQYF
TRBV28	NA	TRBD2	TRBJ2-7	TGTGCCAGCAGTTCTTACCGTACTAGCGGGAGGGCCGTTAGACAGCAGTACTTC	CASSSYRTSGRAVRQQYF
TRBV5-5	NA	TRBD2	TRBJ2-7	TGTGCCAGCAGCAAAACCGGGACTAGCGGGAATAGGTACGAGCAGTACTTC	CASSKTGTSGNRYEQYF
TRBV28	once	NA	TRBJ2-5	TGTGCCAGCAGTTACAGTGAAGTAGGGACCCAGTACTTC	CASSYSEVGTQYF
TRBV7-8	once	TRBD2	TRBJ2-3	TGTGCCAGCAGCTGGTTGGGACTAGCGGGAGGAGGGGATACGCAGTATTTT	CASSWLGLAGGGDTQYF
TRBV5-1	few	NA	TRBJ2-2	TGCGCCAGCAGCGGAGGGGGCGCTGACACCGGGGAGCTGTTTTTT	CASSGGGADTGELFF
TRBV5-1	NA	TRBD2	TRBJ2-5	TGCGCCAGCAGCTTGTCAGCGGGAGTGGTAGAGACCCAGTACTTC	CASSLSAGVVETQYF
TRBV7-3	NA	NA	TRBJ2-7	TGTGCCAGCAGCCCCCTAGCCGGCGAGCAGTACTTC	CASSPLAGEQYF
TRBV28	NA	NA	TRBJ1-1	TGTGCCAGCGCGACAGTGAACACTGAAGCTTTCTTT	CASATVNTEAFF
TRBV10-3	NA	NA	TRBJ1-1	TGTGCCATCAGTGAGTCCGATTGGGGAGGCACTGAAGCTTTCTTT	CAISESDWGGTEAFF
TRBV21-1	NA	NA	TRBJ2-7	TGTGCCAGCAGCAAAGAGGAGGCCACCGATTGGAACGAGCAGTACTTC	CASSKEEATDWNEQYF
TRBV2	NA	TRBD2	TRBJ2-7	TGTGCCAGCACCCGGGAGGGAATTCCCTACGAGCAGTACTTC	CASTREGIPYEQYF
TRBV30	NA	NA	TRBJ2-7	TGTGCCTGGGGACGGGGAGCCTACGAGCAGTACTTC	CAWGRGAYEQYF
TRBV19	NA	TRBD1	TRBJ1-6	TGTGCCAGTAGTATCGATACAGGGGATCTCCACAATAATTCACCCCTCCACTTT	CASSIDTGDLHNNSPLHF
TRBV4-1	few	NA	TRBJ2-1	TGCGCCAGCAGCCATGCCAGCTCCTACAATGAGCAGTTCTTC	CASSHASSYNEQFF
TRBV6-6	NA	TRBD1	TRBJ2-3	TGTGCCAGCAGCTTAGGGACAGGTTTCCGCACAGATACGCAGTATTTT	CASSLGTGFRTDTQYF
TRBV5-1	NA	NA	TRBJ2-3	TGCGCCAGCAGCCCGACTGGAAGCACAGATACGCAGTATTTT	CASSPTGSTDTQYF
TRBV6-6	NA	NA	TRBJ2-3	TGTGCCAGCAGTTACTCTGCTACAGGGCCAGATACGCAGTATTTT	CASSYSATGPDTQYF
TRBV6-5	NA	NA	TRBJ1-3	TGTGCCAGCAGTTTCGCGAGCTCTGGAAACACCATATATTTT	CASSFASSGNTIYF
TRBV19	NA	NA	TRBJ1-5	TGTGCCAGTAGTATGGGGGGGGGACAGCCCCAGCATTTT	CASSMGGGQPQHF
TRBV6-5	NA	TRBD1	TRBJ1-1	TGTGCCAGCAGCCGGGACAGGGGGACTGAAGCTTTCTTT	CASSRDRGTEAFF
TRBV4-3	NA	TRBD2	TRBJ2-2	TGCGCCAGCAGCCAAGGGGCTAGCGGGCTAACCGGGGAGCTGTTTTTT	CASSQGASGLTGELFF
TRBV30	NA	TRBD2	TRBJ2-1	TGTGCCTGGAGTGTCCGACTAGCGGGAGGCAATGAGCAGTTCTTC	CAWSVRLAGGNEQFF
TRBV27	NA	TRBD2	TRBJ2-1	TGTGCCAGCAGTTTAGCCGGACTAGGAAACAATGAGCAGTTCTTC	CASSLAGLGNNEQFF
TRBV6-5	NA	NA	TRBJ2-1	TGTGCCAGCAGGCCCTCCGGGAGCGCTTGGAATGAGCAGTTCTTC	CASRPSGSAWNEQFF
TRBV4-2	NA	NA	TRBJ1-4	TGTGCCAGCAGCCAAGTTGGGACACCTAATGAAAAACTGTTTTTT	CASSQVGTPNEKLFF
TRBV12-3/TRBV12-4	NA	TRBD1	TRBJ1-2	TGTGCCAGCAGACGGACAGGGTTCGAGGGCTACACCTTC	CASRRTGFEGYTF